This is a list of T cell receptor beta chains from one sample in a study of blood T cells in healthy people across ages. TCRdb reanalysed the 5' RACE reads using MiXCR and keeps one entry per CDR3 protein. This sample has 900,000 to 950,000 distinct CDR3 sequences, with 25% to 30% found just once. These sequences were also reported in another study, on T cells of mothers and their children.

What was sequenced was blood. All receptors come from a woman between 40 and 50 years old in good health. Both conserved end residues are part of each CDR3. The D gene is left open where the match is weak. A clone size is listed for some rows: how often the clone was seen (once, few, many), or a class if it is expanded.

abundance: few; d_gene: TRBD2; v_gene: TRBV28; j_gene: TRBJ2-5; CDR3aa: CASSPLGLAGAGGDRRTQYF; CDR3nt: TGTGCCAGCAGTCCTTTGGGACTAGCGGGGGCCGGGGGGGATCGCCGGACCCAGTACTTC
abundance: -; d_gene: -; v_gene: TRBV29-1; j_gene: TRBJ1-1; CDR3aa: CSVCRENTEAFF; CDR3nt: TGCAGCGTCTGCAGGGAGAACACTGAAGCTTTCTTT
abundance: -; d_gene: -; v_gene: TRBV27; j_gene: TRBJ2-1; CDR3aa: CASSLLSRAGYSYNEQFF; CDR3nt: TGTGCCAGCAGTTTACTCTCTAGAGCAGGGTACTCCTACAATGAGCAGTTCTTC
abundance: -; d_gene: -; v_gene: TRBV19; j_gene: TRBJ1-1; CDR3aa: CASSMAGARLEAFF; CDR3nt: TGTGCCAGTAGTATGGCGGGGGCGAGGTTGGAAGCTTTCTTT
abundance: few; d_gene: -; v_gene: TRBV7-2; j_gene: TRBJ1-1; CDR3aa: CASSLNFQAAAFF; CDR3nt: TGTGCCAGCAGCTTAAACTTCCAGGCAGCCGCTTTCTTT
abundance: few; d_gene: -; v_gene: TRBV3-1; j_gene: TRBJ1-5; CDR3aa: CASSQDGDQPQHF; CDR3nt: TGTGCCAGCAGCCAAGATGGGGATCAGCCCCAGCATTTT
abundance: -; d_gene: -; v_gene: TRBV20-1; j_gene: TRBJ1-1; CDR3aa: CSARAGGGFSEAFF; CDR3nt: TGCAGTGCTAGGGCTGGAGGGGGGTTCTCTGAAGCTTTCTTT
abundance: -; d_gene: -; v_gene: TRBV16; j_gene: TRBJ1-2; CDR3aa: CATSPNSGTYGYTF; CDR3nt: TGTGCCACCAGTCCGAACAGCGGTACCTATGGCTACACCTTC
abundance: -; d_gene: TRBD1; v_gene: TRBV7-2; j_gene: TRBJ2-4; CDR3aa: CASGTGWSKNIQYF; CDR3nt: TGTGCCAGCGGGACAGGGTGGTCCAAAAACATTCAGTACTTC
abundance: -; d_gene: TRBD2; v_gene: TRBV6-4; j_gene: TRBJ2-3; CDR3aa: CASSDSGLATDTQYF; CDR3nt: TGTGCCAGCAGTGACTCGGGACTAGCCACAGATACGCAGTATTTT
abundance: -; d_gene: TRBD1; v_gene: TRBV28; j_gene: TRBJ2-4; CDR3aa: CASSQLSLAGGGTKRNIQYF; CDR3nt: TGTGCCAGCAGCCAACTCTCGTTGGCAGGGGGTGGTACAAAAAGGAACATTCAGTACTTC